The entry below describes one T cell receptor beta chain. Its matching antigen is unknown. This sample was taken from a study of OX40 agonist ivuxolimab in advanced cancers. Overall study context: Ivuxolimab, which is an agonistic anti-OX40 (CD134) antibody, was administered to the patients. Dose-escalation patients were diagnosed with hepatocellular carcinoma, melanoma, renal cell cancer or head and neck cancer. Study-level findings and limits: In the 0.1-3.0 mg/kg groups, partial responders showed among the lowest expansion. Specificity for antigen went undetermined in the expanded peripheral T cells.

Here immunoSEQ multiplex PCR was the method, and the copy in TCRdb shows in-frame clones only, minus some. The profile shows some 60,000 clones, 70% to 90% of them singletons. This clonotype was sampled from an adult with an advanced solid tumor such as melanoma, head and neck, liver or kidney cancer. The sample in question was CD4+ or CD8+ T cells sorted from blood, obtained in a trial of the OX40 agonist ivuxolimab.

DNA of the CDR3: TGTGCCAGCAGTCGTCTCAGGTTGGGGGACAATGAGCAGTTCTTC. This encodes CASSRLRLGDNEQFF. This chain joins TRBV7-9 and TRBJ2-1, with D possibly being TRBD1 or TRBD2 (5 bases each). V lost 6 bases and J lost 5, with 17 bases in between. CDR3 length: 15 amino acids. The germline V gene has CDR1 SEHNR and CDR2 FQNEAQ (reference sequence). The whole variable domain, remainder taken from reference TRBV7-9 and TRBJ2-1, is DTGVSQNPRHKITKRGQNVTFRCDPISEHNRLYWYRQTLGQGPEFLTYFQNEAQLEKSRLLSDRFSAERPKGSFSTLEIQRTEQGDSAMYLCASSRLRLGDNEQFFGPGTRLTVL.